The 9 T cell receptor beta chains listed next were all sequenced from one sample in a study of Graves' ophthalmopathy and Graves' hyperthyroidism. RNA transcripts were the template, and TCR beta CDR3 regions were amplified from them. An opening RT-PCR round employed HTBI primers and preceded a second-round multiplex PCR. One entry per CDR3 protein, called by TCRdb with MiXCR from the multiplex PCR reads. The repertoire includes 300,000 to 500,000 distinct CDR3 sequences, roughly 15% of them detected once, and about 7% sits in the top ten. Sequenced: peripheral blood. Every receptor here comes from a woman younger than 30 with stable Graves' hyperthyroidism.

The sample holds many counts of this clonotype. J is TRBJ1-1 and V is TRBV19; D perhaps matches TRBD1 (5 bases). This CDR3 contains 15 residues. V was pared by 3 bases and J by 5 bases, with 16 bases between. Germline V gene lookup returns CDR1 LNHDA and CDR2 SQIVND (reference sequence). The CDR3 spells CASSMLDGAGTEAFF. The CDR3 DNA follows: TGTGCCAGTAGTATGCTCGACGGGGCCGGGACTGAAGCTTTCTTT.

This clonotype has a count of ten or more. The chain uses TRBV6-1 and TRBJ2-2; perhaps TRBD1 as D (6 bases). The CDR3 is made up of 15 amino acids. From germline, CDR1 is MNHNS and CDR2 SASEGT. V shed 3 bases and J shed 6 bases, with 14 bases lying between them. The CDR3 sequence: CASSELGANAGELFF. The CDR3 region has the DNA TGTGCCAGCAGTGAGCTGGGGGCAAACGCCGGGGAGCTGTTTTTT.

This clonotype was detected ten times or more. The CDR3 spells CASSWSDYGYTF. Written as DNA, the CDR3 is TGTGCCAGCAGTTGGTCAGACTATGGCTACACCTTC. This sequence joins TRBV12-3 or TRBV12-4 and TRBJ1-2; D is ambiguous. CDR3 size: 12 residues. V was pared by 4 bases and J by 3 bases, with 6 bases between.

This sequence joins TRBV7-8 and TRBJ2-2; D is possibly TRBD2 (5 bases). Trimming took off 3 bases at V and 4 bases at J, with 12 bases between the two ends. Germline V gene sequence: CDR1 SGHVS, CDR2 FQNEAQ. CDR3 length: 15 amino acids. The CDR3 protein is CASSLERAGTGELFF. In DNA form, the CDR3 reads TGTGCCAGCAGCTTGGAAAGGGCGGGCACCGGGGAGCTGTTTTTT.

This clonotype was seen at least ten times. The gene calls are TRBV18 and TRBJ1-2, with unresolved D. The CDR3 has 13 residues. The germline V gene has CDR1 KGHSH and CDR2 LQKENI. V was clipped by 2 bases and J by 5 bases, with 9 bases between them. As DNA, the CDR3 is TGTGCCAGCTCACCATCCGCGGGGTATGGCTACACCTTC. It yields the protein CASSPSAGYGYTF.

This clonotype was detected ten times or more. The rearrangement uses TRBV6-1 and TRBJ1-1; D is uncertain. V lost 4 bases, J lost 1 base, and 7 bases lay in between. The CDR3 extends over 13 amino acids. Germline CDR1 MNHNS, CDR2 SASEGT. The DNA of the CDR3 is TGTGCCAGCAGTGGGAACCGGAACACTGAAGCTTTCTTT. It specifies CASSGNRNTEAFF.

V and J are TRBV7-9 and TRBJ1-2; tentative D call: TRBD1 (5 bases). V dropped 5 bases and J dropped 2 bases, with 9 bases sitting between them. The CDR3 is 13 residues long. Germline CDR1 and CDR2: SEHNR and FQNEAQ (reference sequence). The CDR3 reads CASSAEGNYGYTF. In nucleotides, the CDR3 is TGTGCCAGCAGCGCAGAGGGGAACTATGGCTACACCTTC.

This clonotype was recorded many times. This CDR3 reads CASSLGRWYGYTF. In DNA, the CDR3 is TGTGCCAGCAGTCTCGGCCGTTGGTATGGCTACACCTTC. The rearrangement uses TRBV12-3 or TRBV12-4 and TRBJ1-2, with D hard to call. This CDR3 has 13 amino acids. The V end was cut by 5 bases, the J end by 5 bases, with 12 bases between.

This clonotype came up a few times. A junction boundary mismatches the germline segment, possibly from a read error. CDR3 amino acids: CVSSLGPPIYEQYF. The CDR3 nucleotides read TGCGTCAGCAGTCTGGGACCCCCCATCTACGAGCAGTACTTC. The gene calls are TRBV5-1 and TRBJ2-7; D could derive from TRBD1 or TRBD2 (5 bases each). CDR1 and CDR2 from the germline V gene are SGHRS and YFSETQ. The CDR3 length is 14 residues.